The sequence of this T cell receptor (beta chain) was determined in a study of CD8 T cells in ankylosing spondylitis. Study outcomes and limitations: What appeared characteristic of ankylosing spondylitis blood was a TCR beta motif of seven to nine highly homologous variants. Reportedly, matched ankylosing spondylitis synovial fluid was significantly enriched for disease-linked clones.

V lost 3 bases and J 0 bases, leaving 12 bases between the germline ends. This CDR3 comprises 15 residues. Per the germline V gene, CDR1 is DFQATT and CDR2 is SNEGSKA (reference sequence). As the method for making TCR beta libraries, quantitative 5'-RACE with molecular barcodes was used. TCRdb recomputed calls from the 5' RACE reads with MiXCR, one row per CDR3 protein. The sample yields 45,000 to 60,000 distinct CDR3 sequences, around 7.4% seen once. In regard to this clonotype: Its antigen is unidentified.

The sequence was obtained from a female donor with ankylosing spondylitis or in good health (not recorded which). V usage is TRBV20-1 and J usage is TRBJ2-1; maybe TRBD1 (6 bases). Material for sequencing was blood, either unsorted or a sorted T cell fraction (not recorded which). The CDR3 DNA reads TGCAGTGCTAGGGGGGCGGCGAGCTCCTACAATGAGCAGTTCTTC. Protein product: CSARGAASSYNEQFF.